These 21 T cell receptor beta chains were all obtained from the same sample, sequenced in a study of blood T cells in healthy people across ages. The use of a sample-barcoded 5' primer and a J-beta primer mix characterized a second PCR of about 6 to 11 cycles. One entry per CDR3 protein, called by TCRdb with MiXCR from the 5' RACE reads. This sample yields approximately 760,000 distinct CDR3 sequences, of which more than 20% are seen a single time; roughly a tenth belongs to the top ten. This sample was also put to use in a study of T cells of mothers and their children.

The sample taken for sequencing was blood. All receptors derive from a boy aged 5-17 years in good health.

V and J are TRBV7-6 and TRBJ2-5; 7 nucleotides match TRBD2. Germline V lookup: CDR1 SGHVS, CDR2 FNYEAQ. V lost 2 bases to trimming and J lost 0 bases; unmatched junction nucleotides: 6. This CDR3 region has 16 residues. In DNA, the CDR3 is TGTGCCAGCAGCTTATGGGCTAGCGGAAACCAAGAGACCCAGTACTTC. It encodes CASSLWASGNQETQYF.

This clonotype showed up just a few times. The gene calls are TRBV2 and TRBJ2-3; D is perhaps TRBD2 (5 bases). The CDR3 consists of 15 residues. Germline values: CDR1 SNHLY, CDR2 FYNNEI. V was cut by 1 base and J by 5 bases, with 13 bases left in between. In DNA form, the CDR3 reads TGTGCCAGCAGTGAAGTGGGGAGTCCTAAAGATACGCAGTATTTT. The encoded protein is CASSEVGSPKDTQYF.

This clonotype showed up just a few times. The chain has TRBV7-2 and TRBJ2-7, with 10 bases that match TRBD2. The CDR3 has 17 amino acids. Germline V lookup: CDR1 SGHTA, CDR2 FQGNSA. V was clipped by 5 bases and J by 0 bases; unmatched bases: 10. Here the CDR3 reads CASSPPSSGSLSYEQYF. CDR3 DNA: TGTGCCAGCAGCCCACCCTCTAGCGGGAGCCTCTCCTACGAGCAGTACTTC. Looking up the rest from reference TRBV7-2 and TRBJ2-7 gives the full variable domain: GAGVSQSPSNKVTEKGKDVELRCDPISGHTALYWYRQSLGQGLEFLIYFQGNSAPDKSGLPSDRFSAERTGGSVSTLTIQRTQQEDSAVYLCASSPPSSGSLSYEQYFGPGTRLTVT.

This clonotype was seen a handful of times. V and J are TRBV7-9 and TRBJ2-7, with TRBD2 matching over 12 bases. CDR1 is SEHNR, CDR2 FQNEAQ, per germline (reference sequence). The junction had 12 bases not matched to a gene; V was cut back by 8 bases and J by 4 bases. The CDR3 sequence is 16 residues long. The CDR3 protein is CASQLISLAGGYEQYF. The CDR3 bases are TGTGCCAGCCAGCTTATCTCCCTAGCGGGAGGGTACGAGCAGTACTTC. The full variable domain, with the rest looked up from reference TRBV7-9 and TRBJ2-7, is DTGVSQNPRHKITKRGQNVTFRCDPISEHNRLYWYRQTLGQGPEFLTYFQNEAQLEKSRLLSDRFSAERPKGSFSTLEIQRTEQGDSAMYLCASQLISLAGGYEQYFGPGTRLTVT.

V usage is TRBV7-2 and J usage is TRBJ2-5, with D possibly TRBD1 on 8 matching bases. The closer fit of TRBJ2-7 to the DNA end suggests the J call may be wrong. Germline V gene sequence: CDR1 SGHTA, CDR2 FQGNSA. This CDR3 is 15 amino acids long. In DNA form, the CDR3 reads TGTGCCAGCAGCTCCCAGGGGGCGGGAGCCTACGAGCAGTACTTC. Its translation is CASSSQGAGAYEQYF.

This clonotype was recorded a few times. The chain couples TRBV29-1 to TRBJ2-5; 9 bases line up with TRBD1. The CDR3 sequence is 11 residues long. Germline V gene data show CDR1 as SQVTM and CDR2 as ANQGSEA. J lost 5 bases, V lost 8 bases, and 3 bases had no gene match. The CDR3 loop reads CSMDRGETQYF. The CDR3 region has the DNA TGCAGCATGGACAGGGGTGAGACCCAGTACTTC.

This clonotype was recorded a few times. One end of the junction is discordant with germline, which a read error may explain. The V call is TRBV20-1, the J call TRBJ2-5; D remains ambiguous. Germline V gene lookup returns CDR1 DFQATT and CDR2 SNEGSKA (reference sequence). The length of the CDR3 is 10 residues. The CDR3 bases are TGCGGTGCCTATCAAGAGACCCAGTACTTC. It specifies CGAYQETQYF.

This clonotype occurred a few times. The chain employs TRBV9 and TRBJ2-3, with 11 bases aligning to TRBD2. The CDR3 has 17 amino acids. CDR1 and CDR2 from the germline V gene are SGDLS and YYNGEE. With V trimmed by 4 bases and J by 3 bases, 10 bases remained unmatched. The CDR3 nucleotides are TGTGCCAGCAGCCCCCAAGTACTAGCGGGAGTAACAGATACGCAGTATTTT. This encodes CASSPQVLAGVTDTQYF. The full variable domain, in which reference TRBV9 and TRBJ2-3 provide the parts outside the CDR3, is DSGVTQTPKHLITATGQRVTLRCSPRSGDLSVYWYQQSLDQGLQFLIQYYNGEERAKGNILERFSAQQFPDLHSELNLSSLELGDSALYFCASSPQVLAGVTDTQYFGPGTRLTVL.

The CDR3 region is CASSGQRNTEAFF. DNA for the CDR3: TGTGCCAGCAGCGGACAGAGGAACACTGAAGCTTTCTTT. V gene TRBV11-1 combines with J gene TRBJ1-1, with D perhaps TRBD1 (6 bases). The V gene lost 5 bases and the J gene lost 1 base, with 8 bases spanning the gap. Germline-derived CDR1 and CDR2 are SGHAT and FQDESV (reference sequence). The CDR3 is 13 residues long. The full variable domain, with the rest looked up from reference TRBV11-1 and TRBJ1-1, is EAEVAQSPRYKITEKSQAVAFWCDPISGHATLYWYRQILGQGPELLVQFQDESVVDDSQLPKDRFSAERLKGVDSTLKIQPAELGDSAMYLCASSGQRNTEAFFGQGTRLTVV.

The V and J genes are TRBV5-5 and TRBJ2-3, with no clear D. The CDR3 spans 12 residues. Trimming removed 4 bases from V and 3 bases from J, with 6 bases in between. The V gene's germline CDR1 is SGHKS and CDR2 YYEKEE (reference sequence). The CDR3: CASSARTDTQYF. The CDR3 nucleotides read TGTGCCAGCAGCGCCCGGACAGATACGCAGTATTTT. The full variable domain, with the rest looked up from reference TRBV5-5 and TRBJ2-3, is DAGVTQSPTHLIKTRGQQVTLRCSPISGHKSVSWYQQVLGQGPQFIFQYYEKEERGRGNFPDRFSARQFPNYSSELNVNALLLGDSALYLCASSARTDTQYFGPGTRLTVL.

CDR3 sequence reads: CASSLAAGSREASVNEQFF. As DNA, the CDR3 is TGCGCCAGCAGCTTGGCAGCCGGGTCGCGGGAGGCCTCGGTTAATGAGCAGTTCTTC. The chain employs TRBV5-1 and TRBJ2-1, with TRBD2 matching over 8 bases. Trimming took 0 bases from V and 7 from J; bases not matched to a gene: 18. Germline lookup yields CDR1 SGHRS and CDR2 YFSETQ. The CDR3 contains 19 residues.

The gene calls are TRBV7-8 and TRBJ2-5; D possibly corresponds to TRBD1 (5 bases). Germline V lookup: CDR1 SGHVS, CDR2 FQNEAQ. V lost 1 base and J 0 bases, leaving 12 bases between the germline ends. The CDR3 totals 16 residues. CDR3 residues: CASSLVVAGYQETQYF. CDR3 nucleotide sequence: TGTGCCAGCAGCTTAGTTGTGGCAGGGTACCAAGAGACCCAGTACTTC.

There are many counts of this clonotype. V and J are TRBV12-3 or TRBV12-4 and TRBJ1-1, with D hard to call. Between the trimmed V and J ends, which lost 6 bases and 0 bases, there was a span of 8 bases. This CDR3 is built from 13 residues. CDR3 sequence: CASSLTLNTEAFF. CDR3 nucleotide sequence: TGTGCCAGCAGCTTGACACTGAACACTGAAGCTTTCTTT.

This clonotype was seen only a few times. This chain joins TRBV10-1 and TRBJ2-1; 10 bases are a match to TRBD2. The J segment lost 12 bases and the V segment lost 6 bases, leaving 14 bases of the junction unmatched. Germline V lookup: CDR1 WNHNN, CDR2 SYGVQD (reference sequence). CDR3 length equals 15 residues. The CDR3 nucleotides read TGCGCCAGCAGCGAAATTGATGTAGCGGGAGGTAGGCAGTTCTTC. Protein product: CASSEIDVAGGRQFF.

The table lists this clonotype with a few counts. The chain carries TRBV10-3 and TRBJ1-1; D is perhaps TRBD1 (6 bases). V lost 6 bases and J lost 0, with 17 bases in between. The CDR3 extends over 16 amino acids. Germline V gene sequence: CDR1 ENHRY, CDR2 SYGVKD. CDR3 sequence reads: CAISRGGAGMNTEAFF. DNA of the CDR3: TGTGCCATCAGCCGAGGGGGTGCTGGTATGAACACTGAAGCTTTCTTT.

The J gene is TRBJ2-7, the V gene TRBV29-1, with D unclear. The CDR3 length is 11 residues. Trimming pared 5 bases from V and 3 bases from J, leaving 8 bases between. Germline CDR1 reads SQVTM; CDR2 reads ANQGSEA. CDR3 in DNA: TGCAGCGTTTCGGTCGACTACGAGCAGTACTTC. Residues: CSVSVDYEQYF.

The gene calls are TRBV4-1 and TRBJ2-5; D not certain. The germline V gene has CDR1 MGHRA and CDR2 YSYEKL. The CDR3 totals 15 residues. V gave up 0 bases and J gave up 0 bases, with 8 bases separating them. The DNA of the CDR3 is TGCGCCAGCAGCCAAGATCGGATTTACCAAGAGACCCAGTACTTC. It translates to CASSQDRIYQETQYF.

The chain links TRBV10-3 to TRBJ1-4, with D hard to call. The ends were cut back, 3 bases at V and 7 bases at J, with 6 bases in the middle. The CDR3 loop spans 12 amino acids. The V gene's germline CDR1 is ENHRY and CDR2 SYGVKD. The CDR3 region is CAISEGSEKLFF. CDR3 DNA: TGTGCCATCAGTGAAGGGAGTGAAAAACTGTTTTTT.

The chain joins TRBV29-1 to TRBJ2-1, with TRBD2 matching 14 bases. V lost 5 bases and J lost 4; bases outside the gene matches: 1. This CDR3 contains 14 residues. The germline CDR1 and CDR2 sequences are SQVTM and ANQGSEA. The CDR3 loop reads CSVRTSGGYNEQFF. CDR3 coding DNA: TGCAGCGTTCGGACTAGCGGGGGGTACAATGAGCAGTTCTTC.

This clonotype occurred a few times. The gene calls are TRBV7-9 and TRBJ1-1; D uncertain. The germline CDR1 and CDR2 sequences are SEHNR and FQNEAQ (reference sequence). Between the trimmed V and J ends, which lost 5 bases and 1 base, there was a span of 8 bases. The CDR3 length is 13 residues. The CDR3 loop is CASSNGENTEAFF. The CDR3 DNA reads as TGTGCCAGCAGCAACGGAGAGAACACTGAAGCTTTCTTT.

This clonotype was counted only a few times. The chain carries TRBV12-3 or TRBV12-4 and TRBJ1-5; D call uncertain. Trimming removed 5 bases at V and 8 bases at J, with 13 bases between. The CDR3 has 13 residues. In nucleotides, the CDR3 is TGTGCCAGCAGTCCCCACCAATGGGAGCCCCAGCATTTT. Its translation: CASSPHQWEPQHF.